The 17 T cell receptor beta chains reported below all come from one sample, sequenced in a study of radiation and T cells in renal cell carcinoma. Time point given: baseline pretreatment blood. Treatment defined: 15 Gy SBRT to primary tumor, nephrectomy 4 weeks later. This table comes from immunoSEQ multiplex PCR, and its TCRdb copy is limited to in-frame clones, with some not included. Of 130,000 or so clones listed, less than 90% are singletons. This material consisted of blood, taken from a patient whose treatment included radiotherapy and nephrectomy. All receptors come from a woman aged 45-59 years with renal cell carcinoma.

V usage is TRBV19 and J usage is TRBJ2-2, with D perhaps TRBD1 (6 bases). Germline values: CDR1 LNHDA, CDR2 SQIVND (reference sequence). The CDR3 contains 14 residues. With 2 bases removed from V and 8 bases from J, the gap between germline ends came to 12 bases. The CDR3 nucleotides are TGTGCCAGTAGTATATCCAGGGGCCAAGGGGAGCTGTTTTTT. The encoded protein is CASSISRGQGELFF.

The chain carries TRBV5-6 and TRBJ2-7; a possible D gene is TRBD1 (5 bases). The CDR3 spans 15 residues. CDR1 is SGHDT and CDR2 is YYEEEE in the germline V gene. V was cut by 0 bases and J by 2 bases, with 12 bases left in between. In DNA, the CDR3 is TGTGCCAGCAGCTTGGACGGCAGGGCCCCCTACGAGCAGTACTTC. Its translation is CASSLDGRAPYEQYF.

The chain recombines TRBV9 with TRBJ2-2; D is perhaps TRBD2 (6 bases). CDR1 is SGDLS, CDR2 YYNGEE, per germline. This CDR3 is 15 amino acids long. The V end was cut by 4 bases, the J end by 6 bases, with 16 bases between. DNA of the CDR3: TGTGCCAGCAGCCGGGGGACCGGGCCGCCCGGGGAGCTGTTTTTT. This encodes CASSRGTGPPGELFF. Variable domain in full (rest from reference TRBV9 and TRBJ2-2): DSGVTQTPKHLITATGQRVTLRCSPRSGDLSVYWYQQSLDQGLQFLIQYYNGEERAKGNILERFSAQQFPDLHSELNLSSLELGDSALYFCASSRGTGPPGELFFGEGSRLTVL.

Only one count was recorded for this clone. V usage is TRBV15 and J usage is TRBJ2-1; 7 nucleotides agree with TRBD2. CDR1 and CDR2 from the germline V gene are LNHNV and YYDKDF (reference sequence). The CDR3 runs to 13 residues. Trimming removed 8 bases from V and 9 bases from J; junction bases left unmatched: 10. CDR3 amino acids: CATRGSSGGEQFF. As DNA, the CDR3 is TGTGCCACCCGTGGTAGCTCGGGGGGTGAGCAGTTCTTC.

The chain links TRBV6-1 to TRBJ1-4; D perhaps matches TRBD1 (6 bases). The ends were cut back, 4 bases at V and 3 bases at J, with 12 bases in the middle. CDR3 length: 15 amino acids. Germline V CDR1 and CDR2: MNHNS, SASEGT. The CDR3 DNA reads TGTGCCAGCAGTGTTGAGGGGGGCTCTAATGAAAAACTGTTTTTT. This codes for CASSVEGGSNEKLFF.

Ten or more counts support this clone. In DNA, the CDR3 is TGTGCCAGCTCACCCGGACAGGGGAATGAAGCTTTCTTT. This gives the protein CASSPGQGNEAFF. This chain links TRBV18 with TRBJ1-1, with 9 bases matching TRBD1. V gave up 3 bases and J gave up 7 bases; unmatched junction bases: 3. The CDR3 extends over 13 amino acids. The V gene's germline CDR1 is KGHSH and CDR2 LQKENI.

CDR3 sequence: CAIDSIRAEAFF. Here the CDR3 DNA reads TGTGCCATCGACAGTATTCGGGCTGAAGCTTTCTTT. The chain joins TRBV28 to TRBJ1-1; perhaps TRBD1 as D (5 bases). The CDR3 runs 12 residues. The germline CDR1 and CDR2 sequences are MDHEN and SYDVKM. Trimming stripped 10 bases from V and 6 bases from J, with 15 bases between.

The chain employs TRBV28 and TRBJ2-7; D is perhaps TRBD1 (6 bases). The CDR3 contains 12 residues. V lost 4 bases, J lost 7 bases, and 11 bases lay in between. The V gene's germline CDR1 is MDHEN and CDR2 SYDVKM. CDR3 in DNA: TGTGCCAGCAGTTGGGGGCTGGGTGAGCAGTACTTC. Translated: CASSWGLGEQYF.

The chain uses TRBV6-5 and TRBJ2-1, with 8 bases fitting TRBD1. The CDR3 is 13 residues long. Germline V CDR1 and CDR2: MNHEY, SVGAGI. V shed 6 bases, J shed 8 bases, and the junction held 6 bases outside the gene matches. This CDR3 reads CASRKTGAHEQFF. The CDR3 DNA sequence: TGTGCCAGCAGGAAGACAGGGGCCCATGAGCAGTTCTTC.

V and J are TRBV9 and TRBJ2-7; D unresolved. CDR1 and CDR2 (germline): SGDLS, YYNGEE. The CDR3 extends over 14 amino acids. With 0 bases removed from V and 1 base from J, the gap between germline ends came to 8 bases. The CDR3 nucleotides are TGTGCCAGCAGCGTAGATCTCGGTTCCTACGAGCAGTACTTC. This encodes CASSVDLGSYEQYF.

The chain is built from TRBV9 and TRBJ1-4; D is ambiguous. The V gene's germline CDR1 is SGDLS and CDR2 YYNGEE. V was shortened by 0 bases and J by 7 bases, with 13 bases between the two germline ends. This CDR3 contains 15 residues. The CDR3 loop is CASSVGGGLREKLFF. The DNA of the CDR3 is TGTGCCAGCAGCGTAGGGGGAGGACTTCGTGAAAAACTGTTTTTT.

This clone was counted only a few times. The gene calls are TRBV5-1 and TRBJ1-1, with D possibly matching TRBD1 (5 bases). The V gene's germline CDR1 is SGHRS and CDR2 YFSETQ. V gave up 4 bases and J gave up 4 bases, with 8 bases separating them. This CDR3 region has 12 residues. CDR3 loop: CASSPGGTEAFF. The CDR3, as DNA: TGCGCCAGCAGCCCCGGGGGCACTGAAGCTTTCTTT.

The chain uses TRBV9 and TRBJ1-5; unclear D gene. The CDR3 contains 14 residues. Trimming took 0 bases from V and 6 from J, leaving 10 bases between them. Germline loops: CDR1 SGDLS, CDR2 YYNGEE. The CDR3 nucleotides are TGTGCCAGCAGCGTAGATGCAGGTCGTCAGCCCCAGCATTTT. Translation gives CASSVDAGRQPQHF.

This chain uses TRBV7-3 with TRBJ2-2; D unresolved. In germline, CDR1 is SGHTA, CDR2 FQGTGA. V gave up 5 bases and J gave up 6 bases, with 10 bases separating them. This CDR3 is built from 13 residues. CDR3 coding DNA: TGTGCCAGCAGCCCCGGAGAGGCCGGGGAGCTGTTTTTT. Translated: CASSPGEAGELFF.

The J gene is TRBJ1-1, the V gene TRBV10-3, with 10 bases lining up with TRBD1. Germline CDR1 ENHRY, CDR2 SYGVKD. The V segment lost 4 bases and the J segment 7 bases; nucleotides outside the gene matches: 6. CDR3 length: 14 amino acids. CDR3 protein: CAISGLDRGVEAFF. DNA for the CDR3: TGTGCCATCAGTGGATTGGACAGGGGGGTTGAAGCTTTCTTT.

The chain is built from TRBV7-9 and TRBJ2-7; the match to TRBD2 covers 15 bases. Germline V gives CDR1 SEHNR, CDR2 FQNEAQ (reference sequence). The CDR3 has 18 amino acids. Unmatched junction bases numbered 8, after V lost 5 bases and J lost 0 bases. Written as DNA, the CDR3 is TGTGCCAGCAGCCCTCCCGGGACTAGCGGGGGGAGCTCCTACGAGCAGTACTTC. This translates into CASSPPGTSGGSSYEQYF.

This chain uses TRBV4-2 with TRBJ2-7; unclear D gene. V lost 1 base, J lost 10 bases, and 20 bases lay in between. Germline lookup yields CDR1 LGHNA and CDR2 YNFKEQ. This CDR3 comprises 15 residues. CDR3 residues: CASSQVTARADPQYF. The CDR3 DNA reads as TGTGCCAGCAGCCAAGTAACCGCCCGGGCAGACCCACAGTACTTC.